The 14 T cell receptor beta chains in this list originate from one sample, sequenced in a study of blood T cells in healthy people across ages. Together with a sample-barcoded 5' primer, a J-beta primer mix was included in a second PCR lasting roughly 6 to 12 cycles. TCRdb used MiXCR to reprocess the 5' RACE reads, holding one entry per CDR3 protein. This table has hundreds of thousands of distinct CDR3 sequences, over 40% appearing once. Sequences were obtained from blood. All receptors derive from a woman older than 75 in good health.

CDR3 residues: CSAREWGGTDNYGYTF. DNA of the CDR3: TGCAGTGCTAGAGAATGGGGGGGGACAGATAACTATGGCTACACCTTC. The gene calls are TRBV20-1 and TRBJ1-2, with 7 bases that match TRBD1. Germline V gene data show CDR1 as DFQATT and CDR2 as SNEGSKA (reference sequence). The CDR3 contains 16 residues. V was pared by 0 bases and J by 1 base, with 8 bases of the junction left unmatched.

This clonotype was counted a few times. The chain recombines TRBV12-3 or TRBV12-4 with TRBJ1-5; D gene uncertain. V gave up 3 bases and J gave up 0 bases, with 6 bases separating them. This CDR3 is 14 amino acids long. The CDR3 protein is CASSFAISNQPQHF. CDR3 DNA sequence: TGTGCCAGCAGTTTCGCCATTAGCAATCAGCCCCAGCATTTT.

The V call is TRBV7-2, the J call TRBJ2-1; D ambiguous. V was clipped by 4 bases and J by 4 bases, with 11 bases between them. The CDR3 extends over 14 amino acids. Germline V gene data show CDR1 as SGHTA and CDR2 as FQGNSA. The DNA for the CDR3 is TGTGCCAGCAGCTCAGCACTTGAATACAATGAGCAGTTCTTC. It codes for CASSSALEYNEQFF.

This clonotype came up a few times. The chain has TRBV4-1 and TRBJ2-7; D is unresolved. The V and J ends lost 4 bases and 7 bases respectively, with 14 bases between them. The CDR3 spans 13 residues. Germline loops: CDR1 MGHRA, CDR2 YSYEKL. The CDR3 region has the DNA TGCGCCAGCAGCCCTTATGTCGGCAATGAGCAGTACTTC. Translating it yields CASSPYVGNEQYF.

The gene calls are TRBV14 and TRBJ1-4; D might be TRBD1 (5 bases). V was shortened by 4 bases and J by 7 bases, with 13 bases between the two germline ends. The CDR3 has 14 residues. Germline CDR1 is SGHDN and CDR2 is FVKESK. CDR3 amino acids: CASSLLGVGEKLFF. In DNA form, the CDR3 reads TGTGCCAGCAGCCTGTTGGGGGTGGGTGAAAAACTGTTTTTT.

This rearrangement joins TRBV20-1 to TRBJ1-1; tentative D call: TRBD1 (6 bases). V was shortened by 0 bases and J by 5 bases, with 25 bases between the two germline ends. The CDR3 consists of 18 residues. Germline V gene lookup returns CDR1 DFQATT and CDR2 SNEGSKA (reference sequence). The DNA of the CDR3 is TGCAGTGCTAGAGATCTGGGAGCCGGGGGGCAAATTTGGACTGAAGCTTTCTTT. Translation: CSARDLGAGGQIWTEAFF.

The chain combines TRBV30 with TRBJ1-4; D uncertain. The germline V gene encodes CDR1 GTSNPN and CDR2 SVGIG (reference sequence). The CDR3 length is 14 residues. Trimming removed 2 bases from V and 7 bases from J, with 14 bases in between. This CDR3 is CAWSTRGYGEKLFF. Written as DNA, the CDR3 is TGTGCCTGGAGTACACGGGGATATGGTGAAAAACTGTTTTTT.

This clonotype occurred many times. The chain joins TRBV20-1 to TRBJ2-6, with a weak D call TRBD1 (5 bases). Germline V gene lookup returns CDR1 DFQATT and CDR2 SNEGSKA (reference sequence). CDR3 length: 14 amino acids. V lost 3 bases and J 2 bases, leaving 8 bases between the germline ends. CDR3 sequence reads: CSARSGTGANVLTF. CDR3 bases: TGCAGTGCTAGGTCAGGGACTGGGGCCAACGTCCTGACTTTC.

The chain uses TRBV7-2 and TRBJ2-3; possible D gene TRBD2, 6 bases. CDR3 length equals 15 residues. Between the trimmed V and J ends, which lost 5 bases and 3 bases, there was a span of 15 bases. Germline V CDR1 and CDR2: SGHTA, FQGNSA. The CDR3 sequence: CASSPLAGKTDTQYF. CDR3 DNA sequence: TGTGCCAGCAGCCCACTCGCGGGGAAAACAGATACGCAGTATTTT.

A remark on this clonotype: A much larger clone lies a single base off, so this may be a read error. The V call is TRBV5-4, the J call TRBJ2-1; tentatively, D is TRBD2 (7 bases). The J call may be incorrect, as the DNA end agrees better with TRBJ2-7. Looked up from germline, CDR1 is SGHNT and CDR2 is YYREEE (reference sequence). This CDR3 region has 15 residues. This CDR3 reads CASRAKGGGYNEQYF. DNA of the CDR3: TGTGCCAGCAGAGCCAAAGGGGGGGGCTACAATGAGCAGTACTTC.

This clonotype turned up a few times. This chain joins TRBV12-3 or TRBV12-4 and TRBJ2-7; 9 bases match TRBD2. Unmatched junction bases numbered 15, after V lost 8 bases and J lost 7 bases. The CDR3 loop spans 15 amino acids. The CDR3 DNA reads TGTGCCAGCTGCCGACTAGCGGTGTCTTACAATGAGCAGTACTTC. This gives the protein CASCRLAVSYNEQYF.

As for this clonotype: Since no conserved phenylalanine or tryptophan closes the CDR3, a read error is the likely cause. V is TRBV7-2 and J is TRBJ1-1, with TRBD1 matching over 7 bases. J gave up 7 bases and V 1 base, and 3 bases lay outside the gene matches. Looked up from germline, CDR1 is SGHTA and CDR2 is FQGNSA. The CDR3 length is 13 residues. CDR3 residues: CASSLVTGLEAFV. In DNA, the CDR3 is TGTGCCAGCAGCTTAGTGACAGGGCTTGAAGCTTTCGTT.

This chain joins TRBV2 and TRBJ2-5; D assignment may be TRBD1 or TRBD2 (5 bases each). V was trimmed by 4 bases and J by 10 bases, leaving 16 bases between them. Germline CDR1 SNHLY, CDR2 FYNNEI. The CDR3 is 13 residues long. The CDR3 sequence is CASSVGTTILQYF. The CDR3, as DNA: TGTGCCAGCAGTGTCGGGACCACCATACTCCAGTACTTC.

This clonotype has more than one count but fewer than ten. The V call is TRBV29-1, the J call TRBJ2-2; a weak D match, TRBD2 (5 bases). Looked up from germline, CDR1 is SQVTM and CDR2 is ANQGSEA. This CDR3 region has 10 residues. CDR3 coding DNA: TGCGGAATGAGGGCCGGGGAGCTGTTTTTT. As protein: CGMRAGELFF.